The clone carrying this TCR beta chain is a singleton in its sample. Its antigen is undetermined. This sample was taken from a study of T cell repertoires in cytomegalovirus infection. For the study at large: Based on public TCR beta signatures, there were indications of CMV infection and of a matching HLA type.

TCRdb analysed the reads with MiXCR anew, one entry per CDR3 protein. The sample has 900,000 to 950,000 distinct CDR3 sequences, approximately 32% seen once. V was trimmed by 2 bases and J by 10 bases, leaving 14 bases between them. Germline CDR1 MNHEY, CDR2 SMNVEV (reference sequence). The CDR3 is made up of 13 amino acids. The study, taken as a whole, reports: The study identified carriers of CMV plus the relevant HLA from cumulative public TCR beta family frequency. Dominating the ex vivo response were HLA-C-restricted CMV-specific TCR beta clonotypes.

This rearrangement joins TRBV27 to TRBJ1-2, with D uncertain. The sample was cultured CD8+ T cells from PBMCs, taken from culture after CMV antigen stimulation. The sequence came from a human donor in good health (CMV status not recorded). Some clones in this sample may be carry-over from other donors' samples. CDR3 coding DNA: TGTGCCAGCAGTTTAACTTCCAAGGGCGACTACACCTTC. It yields the protein CASSLTSKGDYTF.